The clone carrying this T cell receptor beta chain was seen ten or more times. The antigen is undetermined. The CDR3 is made up of 15 amino acids. Germline trimming cut 6 bases from V and 7 bases from J; bases unmatched to any gene: 10. The germline gives CDR1 MDHEN, CDR2 SYDVKM. This entry is derived from a study of beta chain features in type 1 diabetes. Investigators reverse transcribed all isolated RNA, so they sequenced expressed TCRB transcripts. Data came from immunoSEQ multiplex PCR; TCRdb stores just in-frame clones and leaves some out. The repertoire consists of more than 300,000 clones, with about 10% occurring once and the leading ten covering about 0.63%. Notes on the study in general: In all four CD4+ subsets, TCRB CDR3 length was significantly, moderately reduced in type 1 diabetes.

The chain is built from TRBV28 and TRBJ2-4, with 9 nucleotides matching TRBD1. Specimen: central memory CD4+ T cells from blood. The TCR originated in a man aged 30 to 39 with type 1 diabetes. In DNA form, the CDR3 reads TGTGCCAGCAGCCATCGGACAGGGGAAAGGAACATTCAGTACTTC. Translated: CASSHRTGERNIQYF.